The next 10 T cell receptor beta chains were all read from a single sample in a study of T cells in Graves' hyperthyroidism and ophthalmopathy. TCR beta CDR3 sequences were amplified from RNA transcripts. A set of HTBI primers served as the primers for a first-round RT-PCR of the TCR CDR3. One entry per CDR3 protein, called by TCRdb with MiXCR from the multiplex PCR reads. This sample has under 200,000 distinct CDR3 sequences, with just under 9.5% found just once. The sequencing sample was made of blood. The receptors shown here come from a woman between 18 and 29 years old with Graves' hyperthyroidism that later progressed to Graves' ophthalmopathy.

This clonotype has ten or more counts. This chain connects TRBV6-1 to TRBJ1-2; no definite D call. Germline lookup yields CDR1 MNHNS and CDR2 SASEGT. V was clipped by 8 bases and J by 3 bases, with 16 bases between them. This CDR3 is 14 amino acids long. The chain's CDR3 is CASRNGPRDYGYTF. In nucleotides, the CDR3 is TGTGCCAGCCGAAACGGGCCAAGGGACTATGGCTACACCTTC.

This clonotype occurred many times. For the CDR3, the DNA is TGTGCCAGCAGTCAGCAGGGAAGAAGTTCTGAAGCTTTCTTT. Protein product: CASSQQGRSSEAFF. V and J are TRBV11-2 and TRBJ1-1, with D maybe TRBD1 (5 bases). This CDR3 has 14 amino acids. Deletions cut 6 bases from V and 6 bases from J, with 17 bases between. Germline-derived CDR1 and CDR2 are SGHAT and FQNNGV.

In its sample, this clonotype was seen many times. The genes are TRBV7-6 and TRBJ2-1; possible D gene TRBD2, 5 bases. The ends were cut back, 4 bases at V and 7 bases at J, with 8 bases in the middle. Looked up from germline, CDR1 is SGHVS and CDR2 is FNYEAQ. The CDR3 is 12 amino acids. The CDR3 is CASSSRENEQFF. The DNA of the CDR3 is TGTGCCAGCAGCTCGAGGGAGAATGAGCAGTTCTTC.

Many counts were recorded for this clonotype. Written as DNA, the CDR3 is TGTGCCACCGAAACTAGCGGGGGCTACAATGAGCAGTTCTTC. It codes for CATETSGGYNEQFF. This sequence joins TRBV6-1 and TRBJ2-1, with 11 bases aligning to TRBD2. The CDR3 has 14 residues. The V gene end was trimmed by 10 bases and the J gene end by 3 bases; junction bases not matched to a gene: 5. Germline V gene data show CDR1 as MNHNS and CDR2 as SASEGT.

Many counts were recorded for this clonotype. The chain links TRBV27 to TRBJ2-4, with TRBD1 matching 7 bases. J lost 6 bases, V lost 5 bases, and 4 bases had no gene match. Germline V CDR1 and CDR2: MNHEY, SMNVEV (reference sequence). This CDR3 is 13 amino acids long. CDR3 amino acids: CASSLYRGNIQYF. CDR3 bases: TGTGCCAGCAGTCTATACAGGGGAAACATTCAGTACTTC.

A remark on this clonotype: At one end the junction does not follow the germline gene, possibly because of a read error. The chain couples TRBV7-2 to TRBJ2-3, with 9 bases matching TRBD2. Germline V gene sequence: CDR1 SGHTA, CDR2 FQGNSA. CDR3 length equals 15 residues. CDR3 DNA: TGCGCCAGCAGCTTACGCGGGGGGGTCACAGATACGAAGTATTTT. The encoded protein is CASSLRGGVTDTKYF.

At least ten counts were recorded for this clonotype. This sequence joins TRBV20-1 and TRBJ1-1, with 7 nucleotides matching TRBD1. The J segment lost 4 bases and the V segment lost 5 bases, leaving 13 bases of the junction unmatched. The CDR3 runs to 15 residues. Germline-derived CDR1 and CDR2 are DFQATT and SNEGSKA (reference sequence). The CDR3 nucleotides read TGCAGTGCTGACCTTCCGGGACAGTCGGGCACTGAAGCTTTCTTT. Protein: CSADLPGQSGTEAFF.

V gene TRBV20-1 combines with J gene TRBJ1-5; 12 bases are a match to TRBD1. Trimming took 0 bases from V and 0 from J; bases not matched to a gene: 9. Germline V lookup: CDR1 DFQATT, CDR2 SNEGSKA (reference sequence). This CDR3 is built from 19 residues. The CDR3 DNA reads TGCAGTGCTAGAGATTTACCGGGACAGGGGGCGAATAGCAATCAGCCCCAGCATTTT. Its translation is CSARDLPGQGANSNQPQHF.

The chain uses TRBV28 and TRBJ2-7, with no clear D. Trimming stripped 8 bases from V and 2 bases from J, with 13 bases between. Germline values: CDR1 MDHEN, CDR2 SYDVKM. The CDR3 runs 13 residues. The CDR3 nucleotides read TGTGCCAGCCGCTTGGACGGTACCTACGAGCAGTACTTC. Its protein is CASRLDGTYEQYF.

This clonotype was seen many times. The CDR3 region is CASSLGGSTEAFF. The CDR3 region has the DNA TGTGCCAGCAGCTTGGGCGGGAGCACTGAAGCTTTCTTT. The rearrangement joins TRBV7-9 to TRBJ1-1; D is unresolved. The CDR3 extends over 13 amino acids. Trimming removed 3 bases at V and 4 bases at J, with 9 bases between. Germline-derived CDR1 and CDR2 are SEHNR and FQNEAQ (reference sequence). The full variable domain, rest sourced from reference TRBV7-9 and TRBJ1-1, is DTGVSQNPRHKITKRGQNVTFRCDPISEHNRLYWYRQTLGQGPEFLTYFQNEAQLEKSRLLSDRFSAERPKGSFSTLEIQRTEQGDSAMYLCASSLGGSTEAFFGQGTRLTVV.